This T cell receptor beta chain was obtained from a study of T cells in Graves' hyperthyroidism and ophthalmopathy. Study-level information: The authors collected peripheral blood at initial diagnosis, before any treatment. Study-wide findings and caveats: Most thyroid clonotypes expanded above 0.001 were also detected in blood.

RNA transcripts yielded amplified TCR beta CDR3 regions. Primed by the HTBI set, a first-round RT-PCR was run on the TCR CDR3. TCRdb re-called the multiplex PCR reads through MiXCR, storing one row per CDR3 protein. Among some 350,000 distinct CDR3 sequences listed, 15% to 19% were seen once. Patients aged 18 to 65 with hyperthyroidism were newly diagnosed, with duration under 2 months. A sample of blood taken at first hyperthyroidism diagnosis preceded any ophthalmopathy symptoms. This clonotype appeared many times. Its target is not known. V lost 0 bases and J 2 bases, leaving 11 bases between the germline ends. The germline gives CDR1 GTSNPN, CDR2 SVGIG (reference sequence). There are 15 residues in the CDR3.

The TCR comes from a woman in her late teens or twenties with Graves' hyperthyroidism that later progressed to Graves' ophthalmopathy. The rearrangement uses TRBV30 and TRBJ1-3; D remains ambiguous. Sequencing was carried out using blood. As DNA, the CDR3 is TGTGCCTGGAGTGTTAGTTTATCGACTGGAAACACCATATATTTT. Its translation is CAWSVSLSTGNTIYF.